Presented here are 5 T cell receptor beta chains from one specimen sequenced in a study of regulatory T cells in long-lasting Graves disease. Time point here: newly diagnosed GD, antithyroid drugs for less than 3 months. With RNA extracted from PBMCs as input, the TCR library was made. Both iRepertoire HTBI primers and Arm-PCR of CDR3 regions were used to build the TCR beta libraries. Using its own MiXCR run on the multiplex PCR reads, TCRdb lists one record per CDR3 protein. This table holds about half a million distinct CDR3 sequences, more than 10% found once. The sample was also reused in another study, on T cells in Graves' hyperthyroidism and ophthalmopathy.

The source material was peripheral blood mononuclear cells (PBMCs), sampled at new diagnosis, from a patient treated with antithyroid drugs. Receptor source: a woman younger than 45 with Graves disease.

This clonotype has a count of ten or more. V and J are TRBV7-9 and TRBJ2-7, with D possibly matching TRBD1 (6 bases). CDR1 SEHNR and CDR2 FQNEAQ come from the germline V gene (reference sequence). CDR3 length: 13 amino acids. V was clipped by 5 bases and J by 1 base, with 9 bases between them. DNA for the CDR3: TGTGCCAGCAGCCACAGGGAGTCCTACGAGCAGTACTTC. Its translation: CASSHRESYEQYF.

The sample holds a few counts of this clonotype. The chain combines TRBV5-1 with TRBJ2-4, with D perhaps assigned TRBD1 or TRBD2 (6 bases each). The CDR3 consists of 16 residues. The ends were cut back, 0 bases at V and 6 bases at J, with 16 bases in the middle. From germline, CDR1 is SGHRS and CDR2 YFSETQ. CDR3 protein: CASSLGGSQGGNIQYF. For the CDR3, the DNA is TGCGCCAGCAGCTTGGGCGGCTCACAGGGAGGAAACATTCAGTACTTC.

This clonotype came up many times. V usage is TRBV6-1 and J usage is TRBJ2-1; D is unresolved. Trimming cost V 4 bases and J 7 bases, with 8 bases left between them. CDR1 MNHNS and CDR2 SASEGT come from the germline V gene. This CDR3 has 12 amino acids. As DNA, the CDR3 is TGTGCCAGCAGTGGAGGTGGGAATGAGCAGTTCTTC. It translates to CASSGGGNEQFF.

The chain couples TRBV15 to TRBJ2-6, with 7 bases aligning to TRBD1. The CDR3 is 17 residues long. From germline, CDR1 is LNHNV and CDR2 YYDKDF (reference sequence). V trimming: 1 base; J trimming: 0 bases; junction bases outside the gene matches: 3. CDR3 amino acids: CATSRGTGISGANVLTF. The CDR3 coding sequence is TGTGCCACCAGCAGAGGGACAGGAATCTCTGGGGCCAACGTCCTGACTTTC.

In this sample, this clonotype turned up many times. The V gene is TRBV5-1, the J gene TRBJ2-7, with D unresolved. V dropped 0 bases and J dropped 3 bases, with 4 bases sitting between them. The CDR3 loop spans 12 amino acids. Germline V gene data show CDR1 as SGHRS and CDR2 as YFSETQ. CDR3 coding DNA: TGCGCCAGCAGCTTGGAGGACTACGAGCAGTACTTC. Translating it yields CASSLEDYEQYF.